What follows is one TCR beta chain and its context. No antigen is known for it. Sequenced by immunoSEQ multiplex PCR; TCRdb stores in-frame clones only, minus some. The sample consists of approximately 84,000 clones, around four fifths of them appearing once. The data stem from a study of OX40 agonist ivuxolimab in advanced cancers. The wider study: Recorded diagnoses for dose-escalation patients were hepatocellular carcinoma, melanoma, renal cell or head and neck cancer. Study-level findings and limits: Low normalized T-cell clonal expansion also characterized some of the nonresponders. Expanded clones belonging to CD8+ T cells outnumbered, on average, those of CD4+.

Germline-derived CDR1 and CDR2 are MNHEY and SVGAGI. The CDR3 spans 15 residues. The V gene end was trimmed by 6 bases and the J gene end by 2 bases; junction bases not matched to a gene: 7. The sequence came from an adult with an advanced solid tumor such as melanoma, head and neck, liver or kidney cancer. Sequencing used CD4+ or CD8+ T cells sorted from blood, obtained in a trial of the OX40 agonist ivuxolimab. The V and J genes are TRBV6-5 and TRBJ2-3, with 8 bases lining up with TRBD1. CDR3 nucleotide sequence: TGTGCCAGCAGATCCGACAGGGGCTACACAGATACGCAGTATTTT. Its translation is CASRSDRGYTDTQYF.